Below, one T cell receptor beta chain is given with its context. The antigen is not known. Method: immunoSEQ multiplex PCR; TCRdb's copy keeps in-frame clones and lacks some. This sample carries around 120,000 clones, about 90% of them seen once, and the ten largest clones take about 2.5%. These data come from a study of T cell responses to AZD1222 COVID-19 vaccine. Study-wide results and caveats: Only after the peak T cell response were repertoires sampled. Among vaccine-associated CD4 TCRs, coverage spanned spike, with dominance at 160-218 and 743-854. Baseline serology detected seropositivity in only a handful of AZD1222 recipients. Donors were largely white British and mainly female; clonal diversity was possibly underestimated.

Per the germline V gene, CDR1 is MDHEN and CDR2 is SYDVKM. Trimming shortened V by 10 bases and J by 0 bases, and 11 bases separated the two germline ends. The CDR3 contains 13 residues. The V call is TRBV28, the J call TRBJ2-3; D gene ambiguous. Sequenced material: peripheral blood, taken 28 days after the second AZD1222 dose. This receptor was taken from an adult who received the AZD1222 COVID-19 vaccine. This chain's CDR3 is CAIWTTSTDTQYF. CDR3 DNA sequence: TGTGCCATCTGGACCACTAGCACAGATACGCAGTATTTT.